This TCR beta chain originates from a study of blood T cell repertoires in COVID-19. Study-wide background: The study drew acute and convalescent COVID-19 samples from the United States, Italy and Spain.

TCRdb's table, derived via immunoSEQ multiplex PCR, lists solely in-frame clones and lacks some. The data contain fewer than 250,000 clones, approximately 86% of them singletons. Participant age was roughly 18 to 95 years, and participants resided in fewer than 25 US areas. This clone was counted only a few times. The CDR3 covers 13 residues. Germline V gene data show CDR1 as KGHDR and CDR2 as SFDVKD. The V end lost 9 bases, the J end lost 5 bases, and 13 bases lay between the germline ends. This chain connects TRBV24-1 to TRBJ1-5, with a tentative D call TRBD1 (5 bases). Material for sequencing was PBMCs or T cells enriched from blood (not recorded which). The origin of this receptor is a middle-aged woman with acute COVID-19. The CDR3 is CATRGDPYQPQHF. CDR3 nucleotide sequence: TGTGCCACCCGGGGGGATCCGTATCAGCCCCAGCATTTT.